This T cell receptor (beta chain) was captured in a study of blood T cell repertoires in COVID-19. At the level of the study: The samples span acute and convalescent COVID-19 from the United States, Italy and Spain. Sample material is recorded as cDNA or gDNA derived from T cells, B-cell-depleted T cells, or PBMCs.

As processed by the authors: Counts of nucleated cells, estimated from reference gene primer amplification, were obtained. Clones were read by immunoSEQ multiplex PCR, and TCRdb kept only the in-frame ones, dropping some. That table supplies the V and J calls and clone size; D and trimming were determined from the DNA. The sample carries about 330,000 clones, roughly 88% recorded once. The CDR3 runs 17 residues. J lost 0 bases, V lost 4 bases, and 12 bases had no gene match. Per germline, CDR1 SGHRS and CDR2 YFSETQ. This receptor was obtained from a woman in her 50s with active or convalescent COVID-19. The chain carries TRBV5-1 and TRBJ2-5; 7 positions agree with TRBD1. The specimen sequenced was peripheral blood. DNA for the CDR3: TGCGCCAGCAGCATAGGACAGGCTCAGACTTACCAAGAGACCCAGTACTTC. Translated, it gives CASSIGQAQTYQETQYF.